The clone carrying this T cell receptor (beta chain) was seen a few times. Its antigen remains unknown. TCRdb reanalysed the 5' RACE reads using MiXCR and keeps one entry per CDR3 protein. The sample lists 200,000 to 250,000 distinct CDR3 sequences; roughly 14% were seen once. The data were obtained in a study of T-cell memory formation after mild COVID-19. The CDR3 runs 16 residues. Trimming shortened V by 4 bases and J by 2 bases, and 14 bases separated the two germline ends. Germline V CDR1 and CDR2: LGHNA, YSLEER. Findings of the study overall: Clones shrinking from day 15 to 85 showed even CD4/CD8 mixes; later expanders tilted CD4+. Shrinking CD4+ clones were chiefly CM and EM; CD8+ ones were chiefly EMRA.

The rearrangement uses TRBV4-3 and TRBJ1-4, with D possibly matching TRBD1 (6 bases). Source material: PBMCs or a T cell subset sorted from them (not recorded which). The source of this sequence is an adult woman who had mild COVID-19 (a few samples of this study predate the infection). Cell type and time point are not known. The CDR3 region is CASSLTFQGTNEKLFF. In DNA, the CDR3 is TGCGCCAGCAGCCTTACATTTCAGGGGACTAATGAAAAACTGTTTTTT.